The rows below give T cell receptor beta chains drawn from one sample of a study of regulatory T cells in long-lasting Graves disease. Each CDR3 protein gets one entry after TCRdb re-called the multiplex PCR reads with MiXCR. The sample contains around 330,000 distinct CDR3 sequences, 15% to 20% of which appear only once. Here the sequenced sample was peripheral blood mononuclear cells (PBMCs), taken at new diagnosis, from a patient treated with antithyroid drugs. The receptors were sampled from a female donor with Graves disease. Both conserved end residues are part of each CDR3. D genes are given only for firm matches. Not all rows give a size; the values are once, few, many and, for expanded clones, a class.

TRBV2	TRBD2	TRBJ2-3	many	TGTGCCAGCAGGGGAAGCGGGAGTTGGACAGATACGCAGTATTTT	CASRGSGSWTDTQYF
TRBV27	-	TRBJ2-7	many	TGTGCCAGCAGACGGAGTCCCTACGAGCAGTACTTC	CASRRSPYEQYF
TRBV20-1	TRBD1	TRBJ1-6	many	TGCAGTGCCACTCACCCCGGACAGGGATTGGATTCACCCCTCCACTTT	CSATHPGQGLDSPLHF
TRBV3-1	-	TRBJ2-3	many	TGTGCCAGCAGCCAACGCATGGTCGGGGGCACAGATACGCAGTATTTT	CASSQRMVGGTDTQYF
TRBV20-1	TRBD1	TRBJ1-5	many	TGCAGTGCTAGAGTCCGTCCCGGGACAGGGAGCAATCAGCCCCAGCATTTT	CSARVRPGTGSNQPQHF
TRBV29-1	-	TRBJ2-7	many	TGCAGCGTTGTGGTACTCACCCTAGGTCAGAACGAGCAGTACTTC	CSVVVLTLGQNEQYF
TRBV20-1	-	TRBJ1-2	many	TGCAGTGCTCGACCGGGGGCATATGGCTACACCTTC	CSARPGAYGYTF
TRBV7-2	-	TRBJ2-1	many	TGTGCCAGCAGCTTAGTCTTTGCGGGGTACAATGAGCAGTTCTTC	CASSLVFAGYNEQFF
TRBV3-1	-	TRBJ1-1	few	TGTGCCAGCAGCCAAGGGGCGGCTGCGGCTTTCTTT	CASSQGAAAAFF
TRBV28	-	TRBJ1-1	many	TGTGCCAGCAGTTTCGGGACGCCTGAAGCTTTCTTT	CASSFGTPEAFF
TRBV12-3/TRBV12-4	-	TRBJ2-2	many	TGTGCCAGCAGTTATATCAACACCGGGGAGCTGTTTTTT	CASSYINTGELFF
TRBV19	-	TRBJ2-7	-	TGTGCCAGTAGTATCCTCTCCTCAGGACAGCTGAACGAGCAGTACTTC	CASSILSSGQLNEQYF
TRBV12-3/TRBV12-4	-	TRBJ2-5	many	TGTGCCAGCAGTTTTTGGGGCGGTGTGCAAGAGACCCAGTACTTC	CASSFWGGVQETQYF
TRBV28	TRBD2	TRBJ2-2	few	TGTGCCAGCAGTGAGGGACTAGCGGGAGGGCCGGGCACCGGGGAGCTGTTTTTT	CASSEGLAGGPGTGELFF
TRBV13	TRBD2	TRBJ2-7	many	TGTGCCAGCAGAACTAGCGGGAGGTCCTACGAGCAGTACTTC	CASRTSGRSYEQYF
TRBV11-2	-	TRBJ1-1	-	TGTGCCAGCAGCTTACTGTTGGGCTTGAACACTGAAGCTTTGTTT	CASSLLLGLNTEALF
TRBV10-3	-	TRBJ2-1	many	TGTGCCATCAGTGAGTCGATGGGGATTGACTACAATGAGCAGTTCTTC	CAISESMGIDYNEQFF
TRBV12-3/TRBV12-4	-	TRBJ2-1	few	TGTGCCAGCAGTTTCGGCGGGACCAACAATGAGCAGTTCTTC	CASSFGGTNNEQFF
TRBV13	-	TRBJ1-1	-	TGTGCCAGCACCCTTGAGATTGGGGGAAGACGAGCTTTCTTT	CASTLEIGGRRAFF
TRBV6-2/TRBV6-3	-	TRBJ2-7	many	TGTGCCAGCAGTGCCCCGGTTGCCTACGAGCAGTACTTC	CASSAPVAYEQYF
TRBV27	-	TRBJ2-7	many	TGTGCCAGCGCGACGGGTGGCTACGAGCAGTACTTC	CASATGGYEQYF
TRBV7-2	-	TRBJ1-2	-	TGTGCCAGCAGACCGTCGGGGGGCGGGTACTATGGCTACACCTTC	CASRPSGGGYYGYTF
TRBV4-1	TRBD1	TRBJ1-5	-	TGCGCCAGCAGCCTCAAAGGGACAGCCTCATCCCCGGATCAGCCCCAGCATTTT	CASSLKGTASSPDQPQHF
TRBV27	-	TRBJ1-1	many	TGTGCCAGCAGTTTATCCCCAGTGAACACTGAAGCTTTCTTT	CASSLSPVNTEAFF
TRBV28	-	TRBJ2-6	many	TGTGCCAGCAGTGGGAGCGACTTTAGCTCTGGGGCCAACGTCCTGACTTTC	CASSGSDFSSGANVLTF
TRBV5-1	-	TRBJ2-3	many	TGCGCCAGCAGCTTGGCTTTGGTTGCGGAGAGCACAGATACGCAGTATTTT	CASSLALVAESTDTQYF
TRBV28	TRBD2	TRBJ2-2	few	TGTGCCAGCAGCTCTCCAGCGGGAGGAGCGAACGGGGAGCTGTTTTTT	CASSSPAGGANGELFF
TRBV28	TRBD1	TRBJ1-1	many	TGTGCCAGCAGTTTCGACAGGGCGCTCGGCGGCACTGAAGCTTTCTTT	CASSFDRALGGTEAFF